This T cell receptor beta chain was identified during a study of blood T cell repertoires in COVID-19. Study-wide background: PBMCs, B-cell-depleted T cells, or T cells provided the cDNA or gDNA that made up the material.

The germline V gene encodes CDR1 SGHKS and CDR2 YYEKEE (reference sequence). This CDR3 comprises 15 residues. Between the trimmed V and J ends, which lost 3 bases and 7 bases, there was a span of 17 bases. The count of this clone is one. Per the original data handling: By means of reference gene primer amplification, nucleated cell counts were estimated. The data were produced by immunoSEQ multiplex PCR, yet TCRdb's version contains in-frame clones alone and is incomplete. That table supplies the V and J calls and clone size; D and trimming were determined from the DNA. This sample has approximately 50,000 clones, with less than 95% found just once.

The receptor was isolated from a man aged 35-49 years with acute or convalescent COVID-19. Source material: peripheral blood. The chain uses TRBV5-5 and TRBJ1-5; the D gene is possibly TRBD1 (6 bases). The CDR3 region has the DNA TGTGCCAGCAGCTCTCTACAGGGTACGGGGCAGCCCCAGCATTTT. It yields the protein CASSSLQGTGQPQHF. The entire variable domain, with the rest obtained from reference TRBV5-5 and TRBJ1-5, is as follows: DAGVTQSPTHLIKTRGQQVTLRCSPISGHKSVSWYQQVLGQGPQFIFQYYEKEERGRGNFPDRFSARQFPNYSSELNVNALLLGDSALYLCASSSLQGTGQPQHFGDGTRLSIL.